Listed here are 17 T cell receptor beta chains from one sample, sequenced in a study of blood T cell repertoires in COVID-19. TCRdb keeps only in-frame clones here, not all; method: immunoSEQ multiplex PCR. This sample yields around 360,000 clones, of which roughly 90% are seen a single time; about 3% belongs to the top ten. The source material was PBMCs or T cells enriched from blood (not recorded which). The source of these receptors is a woman in her twenties or thirties who had recovered from COVID-19.

This clone showed up just once. The rearrangement joins TRBV7-9 to TRBJ2-1; 15 bases are a match to TRBD2. The CDR3 is made up of 15 amino acids. CDR1 is SEHNR and CDR2 is FQNEAQ in the germline V gene (reference sequence). V trimming: 7 bases; J trimming: 9 bases; junction bases outside the gene matches: 7. The CDR3 sequence: CASTRTSGGAREQFF. CDR3 DNA: TGTGCCAGCACGAGGACTAGCGGGGGGGCCCGTGAGCAGTTCTTC.

This clone has a handful of counts. V usage is TRBV5-1 and J usage is TRBJ1-2; 10 bases fit TRBD1. The V segment lost 4 bases and the J segment 8 bases; nucleotides outside the gene matches: 8. CDR3 size: 14 residues. The germline CDR1 and CDR2 sequences are SGHRS and YFSETQ. CDR3: CASSPTGGSKGYTF. The CDR3, as DNA: TGCGCCAGCAGCCCGACAGGGGGCAGTAAGGGCTACACCTTC.

The V gene is TRBV29-1, the J gene TRBJ2-1; 7 bases are shared with TRBD2. The CDR3 has 16 amino acids. J was trimmed by 0 bases and V by 3 bases; bases with no gene match: 8. Germline CDR1 is SQVTM and CDR2 is ANQGSEA. Written as DNA, the CDR3 is TGCAGCGTTGATGCGGTGGGCGGGAGCTCCTACAATGAGCAGTTCTTC. Its protein is CSVDAVGGSSYNEQFF.

As for this clone: In the same sample, other DNA sequences code for this CDR3. The chain combines TRBV6-5 with TRBJ2-7; possibly TRBD1 for D (6 bases). The CDR3 loop spans 13 amino acids. Germline V gene lookup returns CDR1 MNHEY and CDR2 SVGAGI. Trimming took 0 bases from V and 4 from J, leaving 7 bases between them. The CDR3 here is CASSYSRGYEQYF. In DNA, the CDR3 is TGTGCCAGCAGTTACTCGAGGGGGTACGAGCAGTACTTC.

The V and J genes are TRBV11-3 and TRBJ2-1; D might be TRBD2 (7 bases). Germline values: CDR1 SGHNT, CDR2 YENEEA. Trimming cost V 1 base and J 2 bases, with 12 bases left between them. The CDR3 contains 16 residues. CDR3 bases: TGTGCCAGCAGCTTAGGGGGGGGCAGAGCCTACAATGAGCAGTTCTTC. As protein: CASSLGGGRAYNEQFF.

This CDR3 is CASSGGGGYNSPLHF. The CDR3 nucleotides read TGTGCCAGCAGCGGAGGGGGCGGATATAATTCACCCCTCCACTTT. V and J are TRBV13 and TRBJ1-6; 7 nucleotides agree with TRBD1. The J segment lost 4 bases and the V segment lost 5 bases, leaving 5 bases of the junction unmatched. Germline V gene sequence: CDR1 PRHDT, CDR2 FYEKMQ (reference sequence). The CDR3 runs to 15 residues.

V is TRBV18 and J is TRBJ1-1; 11 bases line up with TRBD1. CDR3 length equals 17 residues. Germline V gene data show CDR1 as KGHSH and CDR2 as LQKENI. Trimming at V came to 0 bases and at J to 1 base, leaving 4 bases not matched to a gene. The CDR3 DNA follows: TGTGCCAGCTCACCACCCTGGACAGGGGGCTGGAACACTGAAGCTTTCTTT. Protein sequence: CASSPPWTGGWNTEAFF.

This chain connects TRBV3-1 (or the pseudogene TRBV3-2) to TRBJ1-2; D may be TRBD1 (5 bases). Trimming left V 2 bases short and J 0 bases short, with 10 bases between. The CDR3 extends over 15 amino acids. CDR1 is LGHDT, CDR2 YNNKEL, per germline (reference sequence). The CDR3 DNA reads TGTGCCAGCAGCCAATGGTTGACAGCTAACTATGGCTACACCTTC. Amino acid sequence: CASSQWLTANYGYTF.

The chain has TRBV5-4 and TRBJ1-3; 10 bases fit TRBD1. With V trimmed by 4 bases and J by 2 bases, 6 bases remained unmatched. This CDR3 spans 16 amino acids. The V gene's germline CDR1 is SGHNT and CDR2 YYREEE (reference sequence). CDR3 in DNA: TGTGCCAGCAGCGCCCCTGACAGGGGGCCTGGAAACACCATATATTTT. Protein sequence: CASSAPDRGPGNTIYF. The full variable domain, with the rest looked up from reference TRBV5-4 and TRBJ1-3, is ETGVTQSPTHLIKTRGQQVTLRCSSQSGHNTVSWYQQALGQGPQFIFQYYREEENGRGNFPPRFSGLQFPNYSSELNVNALELDDSALYLCASSAPDRGPGNTIYFGEGSWLTVV.

CDR3 nucleotide sequence: TGCGCCAGCAGCTTTACAGGGGGCGGAGATGGCTACACCTTC. It specifies CASSFTGGGDGYTF. This chain links TRBV5-1 with TRBJ1-2; 9 nucleotides align to TRBD1. Losses at the gene ends were 2 bases for V and 6 bases for J; bases not matched to a gene: 5. The germline V gene has CDR1 SGHRS and CDR2 YFSETQ. The CDR3 sequence is 14 residues long.

This chain links TRBV5-1 with TRBJ1-1; no firm D call. Germline V gives CDR1 SGHRS, CDR2 YFSETQ. The CDR3 consists of 14 residues. Trimming took off 0 bases at V and 2 bases at J, with 8 bases between the two ends. For the CDR3, the DNA is TGCGCCAGCAGCTTGGGTCAAATTAACACTGAAGCTTTCTTT. It yields the protein CASSLGQINTEAFF.

The chain recombines TRBV5-1 with TRBJ2-3; D not certain. V lost 0 bases and J 5 bases, leaving 7 bases between the germline ends. Looked up from germline, CDR1 is SGHRS and CDR2 is YFSETQ. The CDR3 is 13 residues long. The CDR3 sequence: CASSLASGDTQYF. CDR3 DNA: TGCGCCAGCAGCTTGGCTTCGGGAGATACGCAGTATTTT.

This clone turned up a few times. The chain combines TRBV6-5 with TRBJ2-2, with 7 positions matching TRBD2. This CDR3 spans 14 amino acids. The junction had 3 bases not matched to a gene; V was cut back by 8 bases and J by 0 bases. Germline assignment: CDR1 MNHEY and CDR2 SVGAGI. This chain's CDR3 is CASAGLPNTGELFF. CDR3 nucleotide sequence: TGTGCCAGCGCGGGACTACCGAACACCGGGGAGCTGTTTTTT.

J is TRBJ1-2 and V is TRBV15, with TRBD1 matching over 7 bases. V dropped 0 bases and J dropped 4; count of bases not matched to a gene: 5. This CDR3 region has 15 residues. In germline, CDR1 is LNHNV, CDR2 YYDKDF (reference sequence). The CDR3 protein is CATSRDSRGLYGYTF. CDR3 nucleotides: TGTGCCACCAGCAGAGATAGTAGGGGGCTCTATGGCTACACCTTC.

V is TRBV5-4 and J is TRBJ1-2; TRBD1 matches at 8 bases. CDR1 is SGHNT and CDR2 is YYREEE in the germline V gene (reference sequence). Trimming removed 5 bases from V and 4 bases from J; junction bases left unmatched: 10. The CDR3 extends over 15 amino acids. The CDR3 bases are TGTGCCAGCAGTTTACCGGGACAGGCCCTCTATGGCTACACCTTC. Translation gives CASSLPGQALYGYTF. Variable domain in full (rest from reference TRBV5-4 and TRBJ1-2): ETGVTQSPTHLIKTRGQQVTLRCSSQSGHNTVSWYQQALGQGPQFIFQYYREEENGRGNFPPRFSGLQFPNYSSELNVNALELDDSALYLCASSLPGQALYGYTFGSGTRLTVV.

This sequence joins TRBV2 and TRBJ2-7, with 10 nucleotides matching TRBD1. The CDR3 spans 14 residues. Per germline, CDR1 SNHLY and CDR2 FYNNEI. The J segment lost 3 bases and the V segment lost 4 bases, leaving 3 bases of the junction unmatched. CDR3: CASSGQGAGYEQYF. In DNA, the CDR3 is TGTGCCAGCAGTGGACAGGGGGCGGGCTACGAGCAGTACTTC.

This clone has just one count. The rearrangement uses TRBV3-1 (or the pseudogene TRBV3-2) and TRBJ2-5; D perhaps matches TRBD2 (7 bases). Germline assignment: CDR1 LGHDT and CDR2 YNNKEL (reference sequence). CDR3 length: 16 residues. The V and J ends lost 6 bases and 1 base respectively, with 18 bases between them. The CDR3 spells CASSASAGALQETQYF. For the CDR3, the DNA is TGTGCCAGCAGTGCTAGCGCGGGGGCACTCCAAGAGACCCAGTACTTC.